This T cell receptor (beta chain) is from a study of beta chain features in type 1 diabetes. Study in general: Patient and healthy donor groups were alike in age, gender and cell yields.

This clone was detected only a few times. The antigen remains unidentified. Overall study findings and caveats: Lower insertion and higher deletion counts appeared at VDJ junctions in type 1 diabetes patients. Whether TCRB rearrangement is influenced by HLA type went unresolved here. Naive, central memory and Treg TCRB repertoires appeared more alike in patients than in healthy donors.

cDNA synthesis used the whole RNA isolate, giving expressed TCRB sequences. The protocol was immunoSEQ multiplex PCR, while the TCRdb copy is restricted to in-frame clones and leaves out a portion. The sample has hundreds of thousands of clones, 14% seen once. The clonotype was recovered from a man aged 25 to 40 in good health. The sample comprised central memory CD4+ T cells from blood.

The CDR3 sequence is CASSFSGLRYNEQFF. The CDR3 nucleotides are TGTGCCAGCAGCTTTTCGGGACTACGGTACAATGAGCAGTTCTTC. The gene calls are TRBV11-2 and TRBJ2-1, with TRBD2 identical over 7 bases. The J segment lost 4 bases and the V segment lost 3 bases, leaving 6 bases of the junction unmatched. CDR3 length: 15 amino acids. CDR1 and CDR2 (germline): SGHAT, FQNNGV.